The present T cell receptor beta chain was sequenced within a study of T cell responses to AZD1222 COVID-19 vaccine. Study-wide results and limits: The study found Spike-specific TCR breadth and depth rose after two AZD1222 doses. CD4 TCRs linked to vaccination spanned spike, dominating at 160-218 and 743-854.

As for this clone: Its antigen is undetermined.

Germline values: CDR1 SQVTM, CDR2 ANQGSEA. The V end lost 2 bases, the J end lost 5 bases, and 9 bases lay between the germline ends. The CDR3 totals 12 residues. Only in-frame clones appear in the TCRdb table, and some are missing; sequencing was by immunoSEQ multiplex PCR. The table records 110,000 or so clones, more than 70% of them present only once. The TCR originated in an adult who received the AZD1222 COVID-19 vaccine. The chain uses TRBV29-1 and TRBJ1-1, with D perhaps TRBD1 (5 bases). The sample was peripheral blood, taken 28 days after the second AZD1222 dose. CDR3 DNA: TGCAGCGTTGAAAAGGGGTGGACTGAAGCTTTCTTT. It translates to CSVEKGWTEAFF.